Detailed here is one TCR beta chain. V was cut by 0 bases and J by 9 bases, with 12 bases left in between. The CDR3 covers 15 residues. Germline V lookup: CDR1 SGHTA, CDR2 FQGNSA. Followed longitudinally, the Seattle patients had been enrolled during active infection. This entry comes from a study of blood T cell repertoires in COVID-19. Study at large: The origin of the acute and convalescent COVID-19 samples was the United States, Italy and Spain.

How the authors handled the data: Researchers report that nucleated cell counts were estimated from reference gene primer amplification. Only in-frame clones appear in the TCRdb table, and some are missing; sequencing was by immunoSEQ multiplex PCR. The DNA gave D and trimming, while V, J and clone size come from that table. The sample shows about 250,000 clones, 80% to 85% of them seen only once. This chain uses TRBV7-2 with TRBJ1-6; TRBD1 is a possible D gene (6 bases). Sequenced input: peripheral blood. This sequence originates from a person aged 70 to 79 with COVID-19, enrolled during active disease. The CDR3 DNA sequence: TGTGCCAGCAGCTTAGCGACAGGTCGGTCTTCACCCCTCCACTTT. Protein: CASSLATGRSSPLHF.